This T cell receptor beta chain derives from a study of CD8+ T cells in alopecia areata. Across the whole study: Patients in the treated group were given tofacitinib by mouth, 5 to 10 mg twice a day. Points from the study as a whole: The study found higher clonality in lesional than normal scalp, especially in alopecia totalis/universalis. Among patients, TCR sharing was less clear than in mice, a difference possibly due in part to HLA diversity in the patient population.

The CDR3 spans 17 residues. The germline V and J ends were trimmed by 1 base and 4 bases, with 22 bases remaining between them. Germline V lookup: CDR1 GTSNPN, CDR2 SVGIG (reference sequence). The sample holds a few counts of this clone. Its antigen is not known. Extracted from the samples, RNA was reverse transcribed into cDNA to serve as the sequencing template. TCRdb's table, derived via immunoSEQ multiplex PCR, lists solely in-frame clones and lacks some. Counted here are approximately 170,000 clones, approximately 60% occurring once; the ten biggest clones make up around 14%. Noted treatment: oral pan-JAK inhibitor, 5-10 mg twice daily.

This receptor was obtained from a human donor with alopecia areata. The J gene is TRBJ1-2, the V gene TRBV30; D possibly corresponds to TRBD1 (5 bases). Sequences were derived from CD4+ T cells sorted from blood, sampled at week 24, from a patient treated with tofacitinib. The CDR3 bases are TGTGCCTGGAGTGCAACTAGGGACGGACCGAAGCGCTATGGCTACACCTTC. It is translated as CAWSATRDGPKRYGYTF.